This entry lists 20 T cell receptor beta chains sequenced from one sample in a study of blood T cell repertoires in COVID-19. Libraries were prepared by immunoSEQ multiplex PCR; TCRdb keeps only in-frame clonotypes and omits some of them. The table has some 160,000 clones, more than 75% seen once. Material: peripheral blood. All receptors come from a man aged 45 to 65 who had recovered from COVID-19.

The genes are TRBV2 and TRBJ2-3; D is possibly TRBD1 (6 bases). The CDR3 totals 15 residues. Per germline, CDR1 SNHLY and CDR2 FYNNEI. Trimming stripped 8 bases from V and 4 bases from J, with 19 bases between. DNA of the CDR3: TGTGCCAGCCGCCCGGGACAACCTGGGCCAGATACGCAGTATTTT. Protein sequence: CASRPGQPGPDTQYF.

CDR3 region: CASSYQGDGTEAFF. The CDR3 DNA reads TGTGCCAGCAGTTACCAAGGGGATGGCACTGAAGCTTTCTTT. The rearrangement links TRBV6-5 to TRBJ1-1; weak D call: TRBD1 (5 bases). The V end lost 2 bases, the J end lost 4 bases, and 11 bases lay between the germline ends. Germline V gene lookup returns CDR1 MNHEY and CDR2 SVGAGI. CDR3 size: 14 residues.

V gene TRBV27 combines with J gene TRBJ2-1, with 11 bases matching TRBD2. Germline lookup yields CDR1 MNHEY and CDR2 SMNVEV (reference sequence). The J segment lost 6 bases and the V segment lost 4 bases, leaving 11 bases of the junction unmatched. The CDR3 has 17 residues. CDR3 sequence (DNA): TGTGCCAGCAGTTCGACCCTACTAGCGGGGGTTTTCAATGAGCAGTTCTTC. It specifies CASSSTLLAGVFNEQFF.

CDR3 region: CASSVGTASNQPQHF. CDR3 sequence (DNA): TGTGCCAGTAGTGTCGGGACAGCTAGCAATCAGCCCCAGCATTTT. The chain joins TRBV19 to TRBJ1-5, with TRBD1 matching 7 bases. The CDR3 runs to 15 residues. CDR1 is LNHDA, CDR2 SQIVND, per germline (reference sequence). After removal of 5 bases from V and 0 bases from J, the junction contained 4 bases not matched to a gene.

V gene TRBV15 combines with J gene TRBJ2-7; D is perhaps TRBD1 (5 bases). The V end lost 4 bases, the J end lost 5 bases, and 15 bases lay between the germline ends. Germline V CDR1 and CDR2: LNHNV, YYDKDF (reference sequence). This CDR3 is built from 14 residues. CDR3 protein: CATSTQDPPNEQYF. The DNA for the CDR3 is TGTGCCACCAGCACACAGGACCCCCCCAACGAGCAGTACTTC.

This clone was seen only once. CDR3 DNA: TGTGCCAGCAGCTTGAGAGTCCCTAGCGGGCCGTACGAGCAGTACTTC. Residues: CASSLRVPSGPYEQYF. The gene calls are TRBV5-5 and TRBJ2-7; 8 bases are shared with TRBD2. CDR3 length: 16 residues. V gave up 1 base and J gave up 4 bases; unmatched junction bases: 10. Germline CDR1 reads SGHKS; CDR2 reads YYEKEE (reference sequence).

The DNA for the CDR3 is TGTGCCAGTATGGACAGAAATAGCAATCAGCCCCAGCATTTT. The encoded protein is CASMDRNSNQPQHF. This chain links TRBV19 with TRBJ1-5; a weak D match, TRBD1 (6 bases). This CDR3 spans 14 amino acids. Per germline, CDR1 LNHDA and CDR2 SQIVND (reference sequence). With 7 bases removed from V and 0 bases from J, the gap between germline ends came to 10 bases.

This clone was counted a single time. It is unclear where the CDR3 begins or ends on the DNA, so no DNA is shown, and the CDR3 is as TCRdb lists it. The chain is built from TRBV12-3 or TRBV12-4 and TRBJ2-7; the table gives TRBD2 as D, unverified against the DNA. The CDR3 spans 13 residues, counting both ends. CDR3 amino acids: CASSSSDYYEQYF.

This clone was observed a handful of times. The chain is built from TRBV6-2 or TRBV6-3 and TRBJ1-2, with D maybe TRBD1 (6 bases). Germline V CDR1 and CDR2: MNHEY, SVGEGT. This CDR3 is 15 amino acids long. V was clipped by 2 bases and J by 3 bases, with 13 bases between them. The CDR3 DNA sequence: TGTGCCAGCAGTTACCCCTATGAGGGGGACTATGGCTACACCTTC. Its translation is CASSYPYEGDYGYTF.

This rearrangement joins TRBV7-3 to TRBJ2-6; 7 nucleotides match TRBD1. The CDR3 extends over 17 amino acids. Losses at the gene ends were 0 bases for V and 3 bases for J; bases not matched to a gene: 5. In germline, CDR1 is SGHTA, CDR2 FQGTGA. The CDR3 loop reads CASSLTGGAGGANVLTF. The CDR3 bases are TGTGCCAGCAGCTTAACAGGGGGCGCGGGTGGGGCCAACGTCCTGACTTTC.

V is TRBV9 and J is TRBJ2-2, with 7 bases that match TRBD2. This CDR3 has 16 amino acids. Per the germline V gene, CDR1 is SGDLS and CDR2 is YYNGEE. The junction had 8 bases not matched to a gene; V was cut back by 0 bases and J by 6 bases. CDR3 region: CASSVAAGRGSGELFF. CDR3 DNA sequence: TGTGCCAGCAGCGTAGCGGCAGGGCGGGGGTCCGGGGAGCTGTTTTTT.

The chain uses TRBV6-5 and TRBJ1-2; no reliable D call. The CDR3 runs to 14 residues. The germline V gene encodes CDR1 MNHEY and CDR2 SVGAGI. V lost 4 bases, J lost 5 bases, and 14 bases lay in between. This CDR3 is CASSSQREGYGYTF. The CDR3 bases are TGTGCCAGCAGTTCTCAGAGGGAAGGTTATGGCTACACCTTC.

This sequence joins TRBV10-3 and TRBJ2-1; D gene uncertain. V dropped 0 bases and J dropped 3 bases, with 12 bases sitting between them. The germline V gene encodes CDR1 ENHRY and CDR2 SYGVKD. The CDR3 totals 16 residues. The CDR3 loop is CAISESHTVFYNEQFF. CDR3 nucleotide sequence: TGTGCCATCAGTGAGTCACACACAGTTTTCTACAATGAGCAGTTCTTC.

The gene calls are TRBV4-3 and TRBJ1-6; TRBD1 matches at 7 bases. Germline CDR1 LGHNA, CDR2 YSLEER. The CDR3 length is 17 residues. Losses at the gene ends were 0 bases for V and 8 bases for J; bases not matched to a gene: 10. Here the CDR3 DNA reads TGCGCCAGCAGCCAAGAGCACCCGGGACAGTGGCATTCACCCCTCCACTTT. It translates to CASSQEHPGQWHSPLHF.

As concerns this clone: Other DNA sequences from this sample encode an identical CDR3 as well. The rearrangement links TRBV3-1 (or the pseudogene TRBV3-2) to TRBJ1-1; D not resolved. The CDR3 has 12 amino acids. Germline CDR1 LGHDT, CDR2 YNNKEL (reference sequence). The germline V and J ends were trimmed by 1 base and 4 bases, with 4 bases remaining between them. The CDR3 spells CASSQAGTEAFF. The CDR3 DNA reads as TGTGCCAGCAGCCAAGCGGGCACTGAAGCTTTCTTT.

This clone has just one count. The chain is built from TRBV29-1 and TRBJ2-1, with 11 nucleotides matching TRBD2. CDR3 length: 14 residues. Germline V CDR1 and CDR2: SQVTM, ANQGSEA. The V segment lost 7 bases and the J segment 4 bases; nucleotides outside the gene matches: 6. CDR3 coding DNA: TGCAGCGCTATGACTAGCGGGGTGTACAATGAGCAGTTCTTC. Translating gives CSAMTSGVYNEQFF.

The chain has TRBV9 and TRBJ1-5; D is ambiguous. In germline, CDR1 is SGDLS, CDR2 YYNGEE. The CDR3 loop spans 14 amino acids. The V end was cut by 0 bases, the J end by 10 bases, with 14 bases between. The CDR3 DNA sequence: TGTGCCAGCAGCGTAGAAGTAGCCGCGGGACCCCAGCATTTT. Its translation is CASSVEVAAGPQHF.

The chain carries TRBV28 and TRBJ1-1; D unresolved. Trimming removed 10 bases from V and 1 base from J, with 10 bases in between. The germline gives CDR1 MDHEN, CDR2 SYDVKM. The CDR3 covers 12 residues. The CDR3 DNA follows: TGTGCCATCAGGAACACGAACACTGAAGCTTTCTTT. Encoded protein: CAIRNTNTEAFF.

The rearrangement joins TRBV2 to TRBJ1-2, with D possibly matching TRBD1 (5 bases). The germline CDR1 and CDR2 sequences are SNHLY and FYNNEI. Trimming took 3 bases from V and 2 from J, leaving 10 bases between them. The length of the CDR3 is 14 residues. CDR3 residues: CASSEAGLNYGYTF. CDR3 nucleotides: TGTGCCAGCAGTGAGGCAGGGCTAAACTATGGCTACACCTTC.

V and J are TRBV5-4 and TRBJ1-3, with 8 bases identical to TRBD1. This CDR3 region has 14 residues. Germline V lookup: CDR1 SGHNT, CDR2 YYREEE (reference sequence). With V trimmed by 2 bases and J by 2 bases, 0 bases remained unmatched. CDR3 in amino acids: CASSLQGAGNTIYF. The CDR3 DNA sequence: TGTGCCAGCAGCTTACAGGGGGCTGGAAACACCATATATTTT.